The next 26 T cell receptor beta chains were all read from a single sample in a study of T-cell reconstitution after alpha-beta-depleted transplantation in children. A TCRbeta library incorporating unique molecular identifiers was prepared. TCRdb re-called the PCR reads through MiXCR, storing one row per CDR3 protein. The sample lists about 1,000,000 distinct CDR3 sequences; roughly 29% were seen once. Sequencing was performed on PBMCs, mostly from graft donor cells, taken 360 days after TCRalphabeta/CD19-depleted stem cell transplant. These receptors were obtained from a boy in the first two years of life who had a stem cell transplant for SCID, so the T cells may come from the graft donor.

This clonotype has more than one count but fewer than ten. The V gene is TRBV28, the J gene TRBJ2-5; D is tentatively TRBD1 or TRBD2 (8 bases each). Germline V gene data show CDR1 as MDHEN and CDR2 as SYDVKM. This CDR3 spans 15 amino acids. The V and J ends lost 6 bases and 6 bases respectively, with 20 bases between them. CDR3 DNA sequence: TGTGCCAGCAGCCGGGGGGGACAGGCTCCAAAGACCCAGTACTTC. Translated, it gives CASSRGGQAPKTQYF.

This chain links TRBV7-2 with TRBJ2-1, with D perhaps TRBD1 (7 bases). V was shortened by 1 base and J by 2 bases, with 15 bases between the two germline ends. Germline CDR1 SGHTA, CDR2 FQGNSA. There are 17 residues in the CDR3. CDR3 sequence: CASSLGGGGWAYNEQFF. The DNA for the CDR3 is TGTGCCAGCAGCTTAGGCGGAGGGGGCTGGGCCTACAATGAGCAGTTCTTC.

This chain connects TRBV15 to TRBJ2-4; 7 positions match TRBD2. V was clipped by 1 base and J by 7 bases; unmatched bases: 10. Germline V gene sequence: CDR1 LNHNV, CDR2 YYDKDF (reference sequence). This CDR3 spans 16 amino acids. The CDR3 bases are TGTGCCACCAGCAGAGGCGAGGGGAGGGATTGGAACATTCAGTACTTC. Translation gives CATSRGEGRDWNIQYF.

This clonotype turned up a few times. The rearrangement uses TRBV7-2 and TRBJ1-2; D perhaps matches TRBD1 (6 bases). Per the germline V gene, CDR1 is SGHTA and CDR2 is FQGNSA. There are 14 residues in the CDR3. Trimming removed 1 base from V and 11 bases from J, with 17 bases in between. In DNA form, the CDR3 reads TGTGCCAGCAGCTTAGGGCAGGGGTGGACAAGGTACACCTTC. Its protein product is CASSLGQGWTRYTF.

V gene TRBV6-2 or TRBV6-3 combines with J gene TRBJ2-2; D gene ambiguous. V shed 2 bases and J shed 6 bases, with 13 bases lying between them. Germline CDR1 is MNHEY and CDR2 is SVGEGT. CDR3 length: 15 amino acids. CDR3 sequence reads: CASSYLGVNSGELFF. DNA for the CDR3: TGTGCCAGCAGTTACCTGGGTGTTAACTCCGGGGAGCTGTTTTTT.

The J gene is TRBJ1-6, the V gene TRBV28, with D perhaps TRBD1 (6 bases). The CDR3 is 15 residues long. In germline, CDR1 is MDHEN, CDR2 SYDVKM. V lost 5 bases to trimming and J lost 13 bases, with 21 bases between them. Written as DNA, the CDR3 is TGTGCCAGCAGTCCCCGAGCCCTTACAGGGAACCCCCTCCACTTT. Translation: CASSPRALTGNPLHF.

This clonotype was seen more than once but under ten times. The chain is built from TRBV27 and TRBJ2-3, with D unresolved. CDR3 length equals 14 residues. Germline V gene lookup returns CDR1 MNHEY and CDR2 SMNVEV (reference sequence). V dropped 4 bases and J dropped 3 bases, with 11 bases sitting between them. The DNA for the CDR3 is TGTGCCAGCAGTTCCTATGTCTTTACAGATACGCAGTATTTT. Translation: CASSSYVFTDTQYF.

The chain has TRBV5-6 and TRBJ1-5, with a tentative D call TRBD1 (6 bases). This CDR3 region has 15 residues. V was shortened by 5 bases and J by 5 bases, with 17 bases between the two germline ends. Germline values: CDR1 SGHDT, CDR2 YYEEEE. The CDR3, as DNA: TGTGCCAGCAGTTCGATTAGACAGGTTTATCAGCCCCAGCATTTT. It codes for CASSSIRQVYQPQHF.

The chain combines TRBV20-1 with TRBJ2-3; unclear D gene. Trimming left V 6 bases short and J 3 bases short, with 19 bases between. Per the germline V gene, CDR1 is DFQATT and CDR2 is SNEGSKA (reference sequence). The CDR3 has 15 residues. The CDR3: CSARTHKIATDTQYF. As DNA, the CDR3 is TGCAGTGCGCGGACCCATAAGATCGCAACAGATACGCAGTATTTT.

J is TRBJ1-5 and V is TRBV20-1; D is unclear. Trimming stripped 6 bases from V and 0 bases from J, with 15 bases between. In germline, CDR1 is DFQATT, CDR2 SNEGSKA (reference sequence). The CDR3 is 15 amino acids. CDR3 sequence: CSAKTWSISNQPQHF. CDR3 sequence (DNA): TGCAGTGCCAAGACATGGTCGATTAGCAATCAGCCCCAGCATTTT.

This clonotype has only a few counts. This chain uses TRBV5-1 with TRBJ2-3; D perhaps matches TRBD1 (5 bases). The CDR3 consists of 15 residues. CDR1 and CDR2 from the germline V gene are SGHRS and YFSETQ. Trimming removed 1 base at V and 4 bases at J, with 13 bases between. The DNA of the CDR3 is TGCGCCAGCAGCTTGCAGGGAAGTGGCGCAGATACGCAGTATTTT. Translation gives CASSLQGSGADTQYF.

The V call is TRBV20-1, the J call TRBJ1-2; no reliable D call. The CDR3 has 15 residues. The germline V gene encodes CDR1 DFQATT and CDR2 SNEGSKA (reference sequence). The V and J ends lost 3 bases and 5 bases respectively, with 19 bases between them. The CDR3 here is CSASPSVRTIYGYTF. CDR3 nucleotides: TGCAGTGCTAGCCCATCGGTCAGGACGATATATGGCTACACCTTC.

This clonotype was detected only a few times. V gene TRBV20-1 combines with J gene TRBJ1-5, with no clear D. Germline values: CDR1 DFQATT, CDR2 SNEGSKA (reference sequence). The CDR3 is 15 amino acids. The germline V and J ends were trimmed by 5 bases and 7 bases, with 21 bases remaining between them. DNA of the CDR3: TGCAGTGCTCTGCGAACGACGGCCGCGGGGCAGCCCCAGCATTTT. Amino acids: CSALRTTAAGQPQHF.

This clonotype was seen at least ten times. This chain joins TRBV5-1 and TRBJ2-3; D ambiguous. The CDR3 sequence is 12 residues long. Trimming cost V 3 bases and J 4 bases, with 6 bases left between them. In germline, CDR1 is SGHRS, CDR2 YFSETQ. The chain's CDR3 is CASSSLADTQYF. CDR3 bases: TGCGCCAGCAGCTCTTTGGCAGATACGCAGTATTTT.

Only a few counts were recorded for this clonotype. This rearrangement joins TRBV7-8 to TRBJ2-1, with TRBD2 matching 9 bases. The CDR3 contains 16 residues. Germline CDR1 SGHVS, CDR2 FQNEAQ. V lost 1 base, J lost 4 bases, and 5 bases stayed unmatched. The CDR3 here is CASSLELAGEYNEQFF. The CDR3 DNA sequence: TGTGCCAGCAGCTTAGAATTAGCGGGGGAATACAATGAGCAGTTCTTC. Filled out from reference TRBV7-8 and TRBJ2-1, the complete variable domain reads GAGVSQSPRYKVAKRGQDVALRCDPISGHVSLFWYQQALGQGPEFLTYFQNEAQLDKSGLPSDRFFAERPEGSVSTLKIQRTQQEDSAVYLCASSLELAGEYNEQFFGPGTRLTVL.

This clonotype turned up a few times. The gene calls are TRBV5-1 and TRBJ2-7; 8 nucleotides line up with TRBD1. CDR3 size: 12 residues. The junction had 5 bases not matched to a gene; V was cut back by 5 bases and J by 7 bases. CDR1 SGHRS and CDR2 YFSETQ come from the germline V gene. CDR3 bases: TGCGCCAGCAGGACGACAGGGGCGGAGCAGTACTTC. This codes for CASRTTGAEQYF.

This rearrangement joins TRBV6-2 or TRBV6-3 to TRBJ2-7; TRBD1 matches at 8 bases. The CDR3 is 16 residues long. V lost 2 bases and J lost 3; bases outside the gene matches: 9. The germline CDR1 and CDR2 sequences are MNHEY and SVGEGT. Written as DNA, the CDR3 is TGTGCCAGCAGTTACCCCTCGACAGGGGTTCTCTACGAGCAGTACTTC. The encoded protein is CASSYPSTGVLYEQYF.

A remark on this clonotype: At one end the junction does not follow the germline gene, possibly because of a read error. The rearrangement uses TRBV25-1 and TRBJ1-1; D gene uncertain. Germline V CDR1 and CDR2: MGHDK, SYGVNS. This CDR3 contains 15 residues. In DNA, the CDR3 is TGTGCCATCAGTGAGTCTTTTGGGGTCAGCACTGAAGCTTTCTTT. This gives the protein CAISESFGVSTEAFF.

This clonotype has a handful of counts. The rearrangement links TRBV29-1 to TRBJ1-1, with unresolved D. CDR3 length: 14 amino acids. The germline CDR1 and CDR2 sequences are SQVTM and ANQGSEA. V gave up 0 bases and J gave up 7 bases, with 15 bases separating them. The CDR3 here is CSVEESGRKYEAFF. DNA for the CDR3: TGCAGCGTTGAAGAGTCTGGACGCAAATATGAAGCTTTCTTT. Drawing the rest from reference TRBV29-1 and TRBJ1-1, the complete variable domain is SAVISQKPSRDICQRGTSLTIQCQVDSQVTMMFWYRQQPGQSLTLIATANQGSEATYESGFVIDKFPISRPNLTFSTLTVSNMSPEDSSIYLCSVEESGRKYEAFFGQGTRLTVV.

The V and J genes are TRBV6-1 and TRBJ2-7; tentatively, D is TRBD2 (6 bases). The CDR3 spans 14 residues. Germline assignment: CDR1 MNHNS and CDR2 SASEGT. V dropped 7 bases and J dropped 0 bases, with 13 bases sitting between them. For the CDR3, the DNA is TGTGCCAGCAAGAGGGACGGGAGCTCCTACGAGCAGTACTTC. It encodes CASKRDGSSYEQYF.

The sample holds a few counts of this clonotype. V and J are TRBV28 and TRBJ2-5; TRBD1 aligns across 7 bases. Germline V gene sequence: CDR1 MDHEN, CDR2 SYDVKM. The CDR3 covers 16 residues. J lost 5 bases, V lost 2 bases, and 11 bases had no gene match. The CDR3 protein is CASSLLGGAVGETQYF. In DNA, the CDR3 is TGTGCCAGCAGTTTACTAGGGGGCGCGGTGGGGGAGACCCAGTACTTC.

The rearrangement joins TRBV7-9 to TRBJ2-2; perhaps TRBD1 as D (6 bases). Trimming took 3 bases from V and 2 from J, leaving 13 bases between them. The CDR3 spans 16 residues. Germline V gives CDR1 SEHNR, CDR2 FQNEAQ (reference sequence). In DNA, the CDR3 is TGTGCCAGCAGCTTCGTGACAGGCCTTAACACCGGGGAGCTGTTTTTT. Its protein product is CASSFVTGLNTGELFF.

Remarks on this clonotype: At one boundary the junction diverges from the germline segment, which might be a read error. This chain uses TRBV30 with TRBJ1-1; 7 bases are a match to TRBD1. The CDR3 covers 14 residues. Germline V gene data show CDR1 as GTSNPN and CDR2 as SVGIG (reference sequence). The CDR3 coding sequence is TGTGCCTTGAGTGGGCCGGGACAGTTCATTGAAGCTTTCTTT. Translated, it gives CALSGPGQFIEAFF.

The chain recombines TRBV6-1 with TRBJ2-5; TRBD1 aligns across 7 bases. CDR1 is MNHNS, CDR2 SASEGT, per germline. Trimming took 6 bases from V and 4 from J; bases not matched to a gene: 5. The CDR3 length is 13 residues. Written as DNA, the CDR3 is TGTGCCAGCAGAAAGACAGGGCGAGAGACCCAGTACTTC. Translated, it gives CASRKTGRETQYF.

This clonotype was observed a handful of times. This chain links TRBV12-3 or TRBV12-4 with TRBJ2-3; no reliable D call. Trimming removed 3 bases at V and 2 bases at J, with 12 bases between. This CDR3 is 15 amino acids long. CDR3 sequence (DNA): TGTGCCAGCAGTTTTAACCGACGGATCACAGATACGCAGTATTTT. Translation: CASSFNRRITDTQYF.

V usage is TRBV20-1 and J usage is TRBJ1-1, with a tentative D call TRBD1 (5 bases). The CDR3 is 14 amino acids. Germline CDR1 is DFQATT and CDR2 is SNEGSKA (reference sequence). V was clipped by 1 base and J by 0 bases, with 9 bases between them. The CDR3, as DNA: TGCAGTGCTAGAGTAGCAGGGCTGAACACTGAAGCTTTCTTT. This codes for CSARVAGLNTEAFF.